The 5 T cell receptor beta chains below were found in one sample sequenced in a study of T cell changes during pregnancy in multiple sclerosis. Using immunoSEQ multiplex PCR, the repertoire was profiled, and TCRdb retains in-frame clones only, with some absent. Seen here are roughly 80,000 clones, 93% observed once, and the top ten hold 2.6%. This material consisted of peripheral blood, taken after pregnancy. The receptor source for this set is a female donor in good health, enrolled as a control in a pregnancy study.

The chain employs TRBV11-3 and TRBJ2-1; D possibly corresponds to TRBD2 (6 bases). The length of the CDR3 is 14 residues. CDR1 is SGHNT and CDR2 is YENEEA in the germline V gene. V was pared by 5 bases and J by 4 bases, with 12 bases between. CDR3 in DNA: TGTGCCAGCAGCCCGGGAGAATGGTACAATGAGCAGTTCTTC. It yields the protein CASSPGEWYNEQFF.

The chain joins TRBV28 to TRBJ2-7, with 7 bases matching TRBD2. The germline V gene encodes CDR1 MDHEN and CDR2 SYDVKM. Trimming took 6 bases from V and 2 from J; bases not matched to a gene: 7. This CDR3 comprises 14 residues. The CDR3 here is CASRAGSRAYEQYF. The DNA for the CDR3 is TGTGCCAGCAGAGCGGGAAGCCGAGCCTACGAGCAGTACTTC.

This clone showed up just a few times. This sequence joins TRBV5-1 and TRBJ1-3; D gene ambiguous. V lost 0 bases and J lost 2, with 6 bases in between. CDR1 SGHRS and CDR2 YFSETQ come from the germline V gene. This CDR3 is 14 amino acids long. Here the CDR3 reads CASSLGGTGNTIYF. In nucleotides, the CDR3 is TGCGCCAGCAGCTTGGGAGGAACTGGAAACACCATATATTTT. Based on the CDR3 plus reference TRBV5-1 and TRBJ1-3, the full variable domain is KAGVTQTPRYLIKTRGQQVTLSCSPISGHRSVSWYQQTPGQGLQFLFEYFSETQRNKGNFPGRFSGRQFSNSRSEMNVSTLELGDSALYLCASSLGGTGNTIYFGEGSWLTVV.

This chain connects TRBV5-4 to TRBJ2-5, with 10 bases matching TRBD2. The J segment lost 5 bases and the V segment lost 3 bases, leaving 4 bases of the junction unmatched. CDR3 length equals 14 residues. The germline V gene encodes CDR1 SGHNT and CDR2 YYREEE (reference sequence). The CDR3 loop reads CASSSKTSGETQYF. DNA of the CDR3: TGTGCCAGCAGCTCGAAGACTAGCGGGGAGACCCAGTACTTC.

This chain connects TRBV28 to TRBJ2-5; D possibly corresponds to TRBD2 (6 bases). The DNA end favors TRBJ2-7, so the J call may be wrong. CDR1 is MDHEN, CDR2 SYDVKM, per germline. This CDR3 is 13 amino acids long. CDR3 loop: CASQDYSSYEQYF. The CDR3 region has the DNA TGTGCCAGTCAGGACTACAGCTCCTACGAGCAGTACTTC.